This T cell receptor (beta chain) comes out of a study of blood T cell repertoires in COVID-19. Study as a whole: Samples taken during acute and convalescent COVID-19 were collected in the United States, Italy and Spain. T cells, B-cell-depleted T cells, or PBMCs supplied cDNA or gDNA.

In the original processing: Reference gene primer amplification gave nucleated cell count estimates. Libraries were prepared by immunoSEQ multiplex PCR; TCRdb keeps only in-frame clonotypes and omits some of them. The D gene and trimming were derived from the DNA, and the V and J assignments and clone size from that table. Among 150,000 to 200,000 clones listed, about four fifths were seen once. This receptor was obtained from a man between 18 and 35 years old with active or convalescent COVID-19. Sequencing input: peripheral blood.

Here the CDR3 reads CSVTTGTYGYTF. CDR3 DNA sequence: TGCAGCGTTACGACAGGGACCTATGGCTACACCTTC. V gene TRBV29-1 combines with J gene TRBJ1-2, with 7 bases identical to TRBD1. The CDR3 is 12 residues long. V trimming: 5 bases; J trimming: 4 bases; junction bases outside the gene matches: 4. Germline values: CDR1 SQVTM, CDR2 ANQGSEA.